These 12 T cell receptor beta chains share one sample of origin, sequenced in a study of cytomegalovirus exposure and HLA in healthy donors. Primers: 60 Vbeta forward and 13 Jbeta reverse. Assay used: immunoSEQ multiplex PCR; TCRdb lists only in-frame clones, some missing. The profile covers under 150,000 clones, with around 83% appearing a single time and roughly 2.7% taken by the ten largest. Sequenced: PBMCs. The source of these receptors is a man aged 45-65 years in good health and CMV-seronegative.

The rearrangement uses TRBV18 and TRBJ2-3; 13 bases are a match to TRBD2. The CDR3 runs to 16 residues. J was trimmed by 6 bases and V by 6 bases; bases with no gene match: 9. Looked up from germline, CDR1 is KGHSH and CDR2 is LQKENI. For the CDR3, the DNA is TGTGCCAGCTCGTCCCCGGGACTAGCGGGGTCGGATACGCAGTATTTT. Protein product: CASSSPGLAGSDTQYF.

J is TRBJ1-2 and V is TRBV9; 10 bases line up with TRBD1. With 4 bases clipped from V and 7 bases from J, the junction kept 10 bases outside the gene matches. From germline, CDR1 is SGDLS and CDR2 YYNGEE. The CDR3 has 15 amino acids. The CDR3 DNA reads as TGTGCCAGCAGCCCCGCCCCGGGACAGGGGTCTGGCTACACCTTC. Its protein is CASSPAPGQGSGYTF.

V gene TRBV4-1 combines with J gene TRBJ1-5; TRBD1 matches 8 bases. The ends lost 3 bases at V and 7 bases at J; junction bases unmatched: 11. From germline, CDR1 is MGHRA and CDR2 YSYEKL. The CDR3 is made up of 16 amino acids. CDR3 DNA: TGCGCCAGCAGCCATAAGACAGGGGCTGAGAGGCAGCCCCAGCATTTT. As protein: CASSHKTGAERQPQHF.

The rearrangement links TRBV5-5 to TRBJ2-5; TRBD2 agrees at 8 bases. Trimming removed 1 base from V and 2 bases from J; junction bases left unmatched: 4. Germline V CDR1 and CDR2: SGHKS, YYEKEE (reference sequence). This CDR3 is 15 amino acids long. For the CDR3, the DNA is TGTGCCAGCAGCTTGCTTAGCGGGGTACAAGAGACCCAGTACTTC. It specifies CASSLLSGVQETQYF.

This chain uses TRBV4-3 with TRBJ2-3, with 9 bases matching TRBD2. The germline V gene has CDR1 LGHNA and CDR2 YSLEER. CDR3 length: 18 amino acids. The ends lost 1 base at V and 8 bases at J; junction bases unmatched: 16. CDR3 loop: CASSQVNLPGLAPPTQYF. The DNA of the CDR3 is TGCGCCAGCAGCCAAGTGAACCTTCCGGGACTAGCCCCCCCTACGCAGTATTTT.

This clone was seen a few times. The V call is TRBV7-2, the J call TRBJ2-7, with D possibly matching TRBD1 (7 bases). Germline V lookup: CDR1 SGHTA, CDR2 FQGNSA. CDR3 length equals 14 residues. Trimming cost V 6 bases and J 0 bases, with 12 bases left between them. The CDR3 reads CASSPGGISYEQYF. The DNA for the CDR3 is TGTGCCAGCAGTCCAGGGGGGATCTCCTACGAGCAGTACTTC.

V is TRBV30 and J is TRBJ1-5, with D maybe TRBD1 (6 bases). The CDR3 consists of 14 residues. V lost 0 bases and J 3 bases, leaving 9 bases between the germline ends. The germline V gene encodes CDR1 GTSNPN and CDR2 SVGIG (reference sequence). CDR3 nucleotide sequence: TGTGCCTGGAGTGTGGGGGCGTTCAATCAGCCCCAGCATTTT. Amino acids: CAWSVGAFNQPQHF.

V and J are TRBV19 and TRBJ1-1; 8 positions match TRBD1. Trimming cost V 6 bases and J 8 bases; bases outside gene matches: 11. Germline CDR1 and CDR2: LNHDA and SQIVND (reference sequence). The CDR3 is made up of 14 amino acids. The chain's CDR3 is CASRVGQAGPEAFF. The CDR3 coding sequence is TGTGCCAGTAGGGTGGGACAGGCAGGCCCGGAAGCTTTCTTT.

The V and J genes are TRBV19 and TRBJ2-5; 7 positions match TRBD1. V dropped 4 bases and J dropped 5; count of bases not matched to a gene: 10. CDR1 is LNHDA and CDR2 is SQIVND in the germline V gene (reference sequence). This CDR3 is built from 15 residues. The CDR3 region is CASSRQGREGETQYF. CDR3 DNA sequence: TGTGCCAGTAGTAGACAGGGCCGGGAAGGGGAGACCCAGTACTTC.

This CDR3 is CASGGRGGVEETQYF. The CDR3 DNA sequence: TGCGCCAGCGGGGGTAGAGGGGGCGTGGAAGAGACCCAGTACTTC. The V call is TRBV5-1, the J call TRBJ2-5, with TRBD1 identical over 7 bases. With 7 bases clipped from V and 3 bases from J, the junction kept 12 bases outside the gene matches. Germline V gives CDR1 SGHRS, CDR2 YFSETQ. The CDR3 covers 15 residues.

This rearrangement joins TRBV13 to TRBJ2-5; D remains unclear. The J call may be incorrect, as the DNA end agrees better with TRBJ2-7. This CDR3 contains 13 residues. Germline values: CDR1 PRHDT, CDR2 FYEKMQ (reference sequence). CDR3: CASSWSGSYEQYF. CDR3 DNA sequence: TGTGCCAGCAGCTGGTCAGGTTCCTACGAGCAGTACTTC.

The gene calls are TRBV29-1 and TRBJ2-7; 7 nucleotides align to TRBD1. CDR1 and CDR2 from the germline V gene are SQVTM and ANQGSEA. The CDR3 runs 13 residues. Unmatched junction bases numbered 6, after V lost 5 bases and J lost 2 bases. The CDR3 is CSVYRDSTYEQYF. In DNA form, the CDR3 reads TGCAGCGTTTACCGGGACAGTACCTACGAGCAGTACTTC.